These 14 T cell receptor beta chains were sequenced from one sample in a study of T cell responses to AZD1222 COVID-19 vaccine. Sequencing used immunoSEQ multiplex PCR; TCRdb keeps in-frame clones, though not all of them. This sample yields roughly 100,000 clones, of which roughly 91% are seen a single time; around 10% belongs to the top ten. The material was peripheral blood, obtained on day 0 of AZD1222 vaccination. All receptors come from an adult in good health.

The chain is built from TRBV5-1 and TRBJ2-1, with D possibly TRBD1 on 5 matching bases. V dropped 4 bases and J dropped 4 bases, with 6 bases sitting between them. Germline-derived CDR1 and CDR2 are SGHRS and YFSETQ. There are 12 residues in the CDR3. DNA for the CDR3: TGCGCCAGCAGCGGGGCGTACAATGAGCAGTTCTTC. The encoded protein is CASSGAYNEQFF.

V is TRBV15 and J is TRBJ1-1; unclear D gene. From germline, CDR1 is LNHNV and CDR2 YYDKDF (reference sequence). The CDR3 is 15 amino acids. The V and J ends lost 6 bases and 4 bases respectively, with 18 bases between them. CDR3 in DNA: TGTGCCACCAGAAAAGATCCCGAATTCGCCACTGAAGCTTTCTTT. It yields the protein CATRKDPEFATEAFF. Supplemented by reference TRBV15 and TRBJ1-1, the full variable domain reads DAMVIQNPRYQVTQFGKPVTLSCSQTLNHNVMYWYQQKSSQAPKLLFHYYDKDFNNEADTPDNFQSRRPNTSFCFLDIRSPGLGDTAMYLCATRKDPEFATEAFFGQGTRLTVV.

V gene TRBV19 combines with J gene TRBJ1-1; D is uncertain. CDR3 length: 15 amino acids. V dropped 1 base and J dropped 4 bases, with 13 bases sitting between them. Germline V gives CDR1 LNHDA, CDR2 SQIVND (reference sequence). The CDR3 DNA reads TGTGCCAGTAGTATAGCATCGGCGGGGAGCACTGAAGCTTTCTTT. It codes for CASSIASAGSTEAFF.

The chain couples TRBV7-9 to TRBJ1-1; no definite D call. CDR1 is SEHNR and CDR2 is FQNEAQ in the germline V gene (reference sequence). With 6 bases removed from V and 7 bases from J, the gap between germline ends came to 12 bases. CDR3 length equals 12 residues. CDR3 sequence: CASRKQRNEAFF. The CDR3 coding sequence is TGTGCCAGCAGAAAACAACGGAATGAAGCTTTCTTT.

The rearrangement uses TRBV19 and TRBJ1-4; 8 nucleotides agree with TRBD1. The CDR3 contains 15 residues. V gave up 4 bases and J gave up 7 bases; unmatched junction bases: 8. The V gene's germline CDR1 is LNHDA and CDR2 SQIVND (reference sequence). The CDR3 region is CASSTWTGKGEKLFF. The CDR3 nucleotides are TGTGCCAGTAGTACCTGGACAGGGAAAGGTGAAAAACTGTTTTTT.

V and J are TRBV28 and TRBJ2-3; 12 bases map to TRBD2. The junction had 9 bases not matched to a gene; V was cut back by 5 bases and J by 6 bases. Per the germline V gene, CDR1 is MDHEN and CDR2 is SYDVKM. The CDR3 loop spans 16 amino acids. CDR3 bases: TGTGCCAGCAGTACCTCCGGGACTAGCGGGCGGGATACGCAGTATTTT. Amino acid sequence: CASSTSGTSGRDTQYF.

The V gene is TRBV7-8, the J gene TRBJ2-7; no reliable D call. Trimming left V 2 bases short and J 0 bases short, with 8 bases between. The CDR3 covers 14 residues. The germline V gene encodes CDR1 SGHVS and CDR2 FQNEAQ. In DNA form, the CDR3 reads TGTGCCAGCAGCTTATTACCGAGCTCCTACGAGCAGTACTTC. It specifies CASSLLPSSYEQYF.

This clone was detected a few times. The chain has TRBV5-1 and TRBJ2-2; D is undetermined. Trimming removed 3 bases from V and 0 bases from J, with 6 bases in between. The CDR3 has 14 residues. The germline gives CDR1 SGHRS, CDR2 YFSETQ. CDR3 region: CASSSTTNTGELFF. The CDR3 DNA reads as TGCGCCAGCAGCTCGACGACGAACACCGGGGAGCTGTTTTTT.

This clone was seen more than once but under ten times. This CDR3 is CASTDDRATEQYF. Written as DNA, the CDR3 is TGTGCCAGCACTGATGATAGGGCAACCGAGCAGTACTTC. The J gene is TRBJ2-7, the V gene TRBV12-3 or TRBV12-4, with unresolved D. Trimming took 7 bases from V and 6 from J, leaving 16 bases between them. CDR3 length: 13 amino acids.

This chain connects TRBV6-5 to TRBJ2-1; no reliable D call. The CDR3 has 15 amino acids. Germline assignment: CDR1 MNHEY and CDR2 SVGAGI. V lost 7 bases and J lost 0, with 13 bases in between. The chain's CDR3 is CASTPLPSSYNEQFF. The DNA of the CDR3 is TGTGCCAGCACCCCCCTACCGAGCTCCTACAATGAGCAGTTCTTC.

The chain combines TRBV24-1 with TRBJ1-3, with a weak D call TRBD1 (6 bases). Germline V gene lookup returns CDR1 KGHDR and CDR2 SFDVKD. The CDR3 spans 15 residues. Between the trimmed V and J ends, which lost 2 bases and 4 bases, there was a span of 11 bases. As DNA, the CDR3 is TGTGCCACCAGTGATTCTGGGGACATAGGAAACACCATATATTTT. Translated, it gives CATSDSGDIGNTIYF.

The chain is built from TRBV28 and TRBJ1-5; 9 bases are a match to TRBD1. The CDR3 spans 16 residues. From germline, CDR1 is MDHEN and CDR2 SYDVKM. J gave up 6 bases and V 5 bases, and 11 bases lay outside the gene matches. The CDR3 DNA is TGTGCCAGCAGTGTAGGGGGGACAGGGCGAAGTCAGCCCCAGCATTTT. It encodes CASSVGGTGRSQPQHF.

The chain is built from TRBV29-1 and TRBJ1-1, with TRBD1 as a possible D gene (5 bases). Germline V gives CDR1 SQVTM, CDR2 ANQGSEA. The CDR3 has 13 amino acids. Trimming took off 7 bases at V and 3 bases at J, with 15 bases between the two ends. The CDR3 DNA is TGCAGCGCCCTTACGACGGGGGACACTGAAGCTTTCTTT. It translates to CSALTTGDTEAFF.

The chain combines TRBV27 with TRBJ2-5; TRBD2 is a possible D gene (5 bases). The V end was cut by 2 bases, the J end by 2 bases, with 12 bases between. The CDR3 extends over 15 amino acids. Germline CDR1 reads MNHEY; CDR2 reads SMNVEV (reference sequence). CDR3 region: CASSLGGARQETQYF. CDR3 bases: TGTGCCAGCAGTTTAGGAGGTGCTAGACAAGAGACCCAGTACTTC.